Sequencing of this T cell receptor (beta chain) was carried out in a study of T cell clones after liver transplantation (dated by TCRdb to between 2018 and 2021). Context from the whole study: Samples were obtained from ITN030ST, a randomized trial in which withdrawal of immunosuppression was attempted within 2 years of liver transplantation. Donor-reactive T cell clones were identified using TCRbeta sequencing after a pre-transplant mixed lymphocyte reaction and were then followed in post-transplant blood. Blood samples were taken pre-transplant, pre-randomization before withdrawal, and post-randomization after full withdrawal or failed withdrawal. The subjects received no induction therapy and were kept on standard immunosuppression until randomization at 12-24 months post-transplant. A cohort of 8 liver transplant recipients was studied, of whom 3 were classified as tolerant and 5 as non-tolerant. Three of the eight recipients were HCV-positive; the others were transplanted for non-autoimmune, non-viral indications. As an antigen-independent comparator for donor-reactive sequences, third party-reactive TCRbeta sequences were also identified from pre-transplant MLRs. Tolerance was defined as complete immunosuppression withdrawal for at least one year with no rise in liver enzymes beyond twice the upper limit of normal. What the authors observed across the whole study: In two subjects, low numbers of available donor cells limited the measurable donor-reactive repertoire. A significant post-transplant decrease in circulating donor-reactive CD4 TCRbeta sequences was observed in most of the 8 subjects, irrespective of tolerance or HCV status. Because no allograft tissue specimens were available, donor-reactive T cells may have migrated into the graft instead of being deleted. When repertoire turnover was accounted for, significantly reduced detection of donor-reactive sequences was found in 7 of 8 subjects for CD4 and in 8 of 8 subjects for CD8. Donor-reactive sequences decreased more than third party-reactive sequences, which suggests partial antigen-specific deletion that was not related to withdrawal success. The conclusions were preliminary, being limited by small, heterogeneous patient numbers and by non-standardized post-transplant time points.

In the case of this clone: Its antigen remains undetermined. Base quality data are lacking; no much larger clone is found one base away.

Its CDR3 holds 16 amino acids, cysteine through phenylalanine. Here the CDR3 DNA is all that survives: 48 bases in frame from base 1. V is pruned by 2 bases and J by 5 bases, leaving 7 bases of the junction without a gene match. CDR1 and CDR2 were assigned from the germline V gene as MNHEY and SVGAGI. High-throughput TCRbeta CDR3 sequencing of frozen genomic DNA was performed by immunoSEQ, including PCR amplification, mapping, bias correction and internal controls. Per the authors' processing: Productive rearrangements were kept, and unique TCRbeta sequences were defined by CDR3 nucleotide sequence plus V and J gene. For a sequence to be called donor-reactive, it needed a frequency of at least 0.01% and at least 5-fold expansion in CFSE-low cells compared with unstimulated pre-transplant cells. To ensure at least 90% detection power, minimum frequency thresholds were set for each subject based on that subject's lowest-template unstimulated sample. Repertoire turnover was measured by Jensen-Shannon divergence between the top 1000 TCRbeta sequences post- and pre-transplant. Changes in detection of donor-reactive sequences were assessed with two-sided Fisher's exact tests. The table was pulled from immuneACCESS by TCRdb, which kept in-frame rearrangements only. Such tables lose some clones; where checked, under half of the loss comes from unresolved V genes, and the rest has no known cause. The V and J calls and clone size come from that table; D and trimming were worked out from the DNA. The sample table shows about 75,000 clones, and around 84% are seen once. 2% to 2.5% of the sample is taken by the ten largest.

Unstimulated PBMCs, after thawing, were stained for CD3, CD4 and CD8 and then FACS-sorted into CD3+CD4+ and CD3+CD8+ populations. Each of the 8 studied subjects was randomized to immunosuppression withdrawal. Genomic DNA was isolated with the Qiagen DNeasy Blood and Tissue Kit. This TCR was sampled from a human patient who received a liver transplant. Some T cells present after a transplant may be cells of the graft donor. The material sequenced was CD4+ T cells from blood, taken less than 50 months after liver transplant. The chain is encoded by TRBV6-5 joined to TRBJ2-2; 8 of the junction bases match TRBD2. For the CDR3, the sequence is CASSYEFGGRTGELFF. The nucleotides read TGTGCCAGCAGTTACGAATTCGGCGGGAGGACCGGGGAGCTGTTTTTT.